Below, 16 T cell receptor beta chains from the same sample are listed, as sequenced in a study of technical replicates of blood from several donors (dated by TCRdb to 2016 to 2017). Libraries were constructed by the immunoSEQ multiplex PCR assay. Drawn from immuneACCESS, this table holds only the in-frame rearrangements with V and J called that TCRdb kept. Clones are partly lost; checked studies trace under half to an unresolved V gene and leave the rest unexplained. The sample contains tens of thousands of clones, around 90% of them found a single time. 0.3% to 0.45% of the sample rests with the top ten. The source material was T cells isolated from PBMCs. All receptors come from a human donor in good health. Some clones in this sample may be carry-over from other donors' samples.

The V gene is TRBV2, the J gene TRBJ1-1; tentatively, D is TRBD1 (6 bases). Trimming took off 3 bases at V and 5 bases at J, with 13 bases between the two ends. In germline, CDR1 is SNHLY, CDR2 FYNNEI. This CDR3 is built from 14 residues. CDR3 DNA: TGTGCCAGCAGTGAGTACAGGGAAGTGACTGAAGCTTTCTTT. Translation: CASSEYREVTEAFF.

Regarding this clone: At one end, the junction sequence differs from germline, possibly due to a read error. The genes are TRBV11-3 and TRBJ2-3; 9 bases map to TRBD1. The CDR3 is 13 residues long. Germline values: CDR1 SGHNT, CDR2 YENEEA. The CDR3 sequence is CASSVDRGDTQYF. In DNA form, the CDR3 reads TGTGCCAGCAGCGTAGACAGGGGGGATACGCAGTATTTT.

The rearrangement links TRBV7-9 to TRBJ2-3, with D perhaps matching TRBD1 (8 bases). The germline V gene has CDR1 SEHNR and CDR2 FQNEAQ (reference sequence). V shed 5 bases and J shed 4 bases, with 19 bases lying between them. The CDR3 extends over 16 amino acids. The DNA of the CDR3 is TGTGCCAGCAGCCGTAGGACAGGGAGGGGCGCAGATACGCAGTATTTT. Protein sequence: CASSRRTGRGADTQYF. The full variable domain, with the rest looked up from reference TRBV7-9 and TRBJ2-3, is DTGVSQNPRHKITKRGQNVTFRCDPISEHNRLYWYRQTLGQGPEFLTYFQNEAQLEKSRLLSDRFSAERPKGSFSTLEIQRTEQGDSAMYLCASSRRTGRGADTQYFGPGTRLTVL.

This clone has a handful of counts. The chain carries TRBV9 and TRBJ1-2; unclear D gene. This CDR3 region has 14 residues. Germline loops: CDR1 SGDLS, CDR2 YYNGEE. V lost 0 bases to trimming and J lost 8 bases, with 14 bases between them. For the CDR3, the DNA is TGTGCCAGCAGCGTAGAAGGCGGCGGGCAGGGCTACACCTTC. Its protein product is CASSVEGGGQGYTF.

The chain is built from TRBV21-1 and TRBJ2-3; the tabulated D call, TRBD2, remains unverified against the DNA. TRBV21-1 is described as a pseudogene. This CDR3 is built from 16 residues. CDR3 sequence: CASHPIAGRSTDTQYF. CDR3 in DNA: TGTGCCAGCCATCCAATAGCGGGACGAAGCACAGATACGCAGTATTTT.

The J gene is TRBJ2-1, the V gene TRBV19; the match to TRBD2 covers 11 bases. V was pared by 3 bases and J by 9 bases, with 4 bases of the junction left unmatched. Germline V gene lookup returns CDR1 LNHDA and CDR2 SQIVND (reference sequence). CDR3 length: 14 amino acids. CDR3 loop: CASSITSGSSEQFF. The CDR3 DNA sequence: TGTGCCAGTAGTATCACTAGCGGGAGTAGTGAGCAGTTCTTC.

The chain uses TRBV28 and TRBJ2-3, with 9 bases lining up with TRBD2. V gave up 6 bases and J gave up 5 bases; unmatched junction bases: 9. This CDR3 contains 15 residues. CDR1 and CDR2 from the germline V gene are MDHEN and SYDVKM. The CDR3 DNA reads as TGTGCCAGCAGACTAATAGCGGGAGCAGGAGATACGCAGTATTTT. Protein: CASRLIAGAGDTQYF.

This chain connects TRBV16 to TRBJ2-1; D remains unclear. V was pared by 1 base and J by 9 bases, with 10 bases between. CDR1 and CDR2 from the germline V gene are KGHSY and FQNENV. The CDR3 has 13 amino acids. The DNA for the CDR3 is TGTGCCAGCAGCCAATTCCCAGCAGGTGAGCAGTTCTTC. Translated, it gives CASSQFPAGEQFF.

The genes are TRBV10-2 and TRBJ2-3, with D possibly being TRBD2 (5 bases). The CDR3 runs to 14 residues. V was clipped by 7 bases and J by 1 base, with 12 bases between them. Germline CDR1 reads WSHSY; CDR2 reads SAAADI. The CDR3 loop reads CASTGLTRTDTQYF. As DNA, the CDR3 is TGCGCCAGCACAGGACTGACCCGCACAGATACGCAGTATTTT.

The J gene is TRBJ2-5, the V gene TRBV28; 7 bases line up with TRBD1. The V gene's germline CDR1 is MDHEN and CDR2 SYDVKM. V shed 4 bases, J shed 4 bases, and the junction held 9 bases outside the gene matches. CDR3 length equals 15 residues. CDR3 sequence reads: CASSSVDRVPETQYF. The CDR3 bases are TGTGCCAGCAGTTCGGTCGACAGGGTCCCAGAGACCCAGTACTTC.

The chain employs TRBV30 and TRBJ1-3, with 9 bases identical to TRBD1. V dropped 1 base and J dropped 0; count of bases not matched to a gene: 10. This CDR3 comprises 18 residues. Germline lookup yields CDR1 GTSNPN and CDR2 SVGIG (reference sequence). The CDR3 spells CAWSEWTGDFLSGNTIYF. DNA of the CDR3: TGTGCCTGGAGTGAATGGACAGGGGACTTCCTCTCTGGAAACACCATATATTTT.

This rearrangement joins TRBV30 to TRBJ2-7; 11 nucleotides agree with TRBD2. The V segment lost 5 bases and the J segment 4 bases; nucleotides outside the gene matches: 4. The germline CDR1 and CDR2 sequences are GTSNPN and SVGIG (reference sequence). The CDR3 covers 13 residues. The CDR3 protein is CAWDTSGRYEQYF. In DNA form, the CDR3 reads TGTGCCTGGGATACTAGCGGGAGATACGAGCAGTACTTC.

The chain recombines TRBV11-3 with TRBJ1-4; 10 bases line up with TRBD1. The CDR3 is 15 amino acids. CDR1 and CDR2 (germline): SGHNT, YENEEA. With 5 bases clipped from V and 8 bases from J, the junction kept 8 bases outside the gene matches. The CDR3 DNA reads as TGTGCCAGCAGCCCGCCGGGACAGGGGTACGAAAAACTGTTTTTT. It translates to CASSPPGQGYEKLFF. Based on the CDR3 plus reference TRBV11-3 and TRBJ1-4, the full variable domain is EAGVVQSPRYKIIEKKQPVAFWCNPISGHNTLYWYLQNLGQGPELLIRYENEEAVDDSQLPKDRFSAERLKGVDSTLKIQPAELGDSAVYLCASSPPGQGYEKLFFGSGTQLSVL.

The chain uses TRBV15 and TRBJ1-1; D call uncertain. Germline V gene sequence: CDR1 LNHNV, CDR2 YYDKDF (reference sequence). The germline V and J ends were trimmed by 0 bases and 2 bases, with 7 bases remaining between them. The CDR3 runs to 14 residues. Here the CDR3 reads CATSRELTNTEAFF. The CDR3 DNA is TGTGCCACCAGCAGAGAGCTAACTAACACTGAAGCTTTCTTT. Based on the CDR3 plus reference TRBV15 and TRBJ1-1, the full variable domain is DAMVIQNPRYQVTQFGKPVTLSCSQTLNHNVMYWYQQKSSQAPKLLFHYYDKDFNNEADTPDNFQSRRPNTSFCFLDIRSPGLGDTAMYLCATSRELTNTEAFFGQGTRLTVV.

This clone is a singleton in its sample. This sequence joins TRBV4-3 and TRBJ1-4; 8 nucleotides agree with TRBD1. The CDR3 contains 13 residues. V lost 6 bases, J lost 7 bases, and 4 bases stayed unmatched. Germline CDR1 LGHNA, CDR2 YSLEER. CDR3: CASRKQGVEKLFF. The CDR3 DNA follows: TGCGCCAGCAGAAAACAGGGGGTTGAAAAACTGTTTTTT.

The rearrangement links TRBV6-5 to TRBJ2-6, with a weak D call TRBD1 (6 bases). The germline CDR1 and CDR2 sequences are MNHEY and SVGAGI. Trimming took 7 bases from V and 2 from J, leaving 9 bases between them. This CDR3 region has 14 residues. The DNA of the CDR3 is TGTGCCAGCACCAGGGGAGCTGGGGCCAACGTCCTGACTTTC. Protein product: CASTRGAGANVLTF.